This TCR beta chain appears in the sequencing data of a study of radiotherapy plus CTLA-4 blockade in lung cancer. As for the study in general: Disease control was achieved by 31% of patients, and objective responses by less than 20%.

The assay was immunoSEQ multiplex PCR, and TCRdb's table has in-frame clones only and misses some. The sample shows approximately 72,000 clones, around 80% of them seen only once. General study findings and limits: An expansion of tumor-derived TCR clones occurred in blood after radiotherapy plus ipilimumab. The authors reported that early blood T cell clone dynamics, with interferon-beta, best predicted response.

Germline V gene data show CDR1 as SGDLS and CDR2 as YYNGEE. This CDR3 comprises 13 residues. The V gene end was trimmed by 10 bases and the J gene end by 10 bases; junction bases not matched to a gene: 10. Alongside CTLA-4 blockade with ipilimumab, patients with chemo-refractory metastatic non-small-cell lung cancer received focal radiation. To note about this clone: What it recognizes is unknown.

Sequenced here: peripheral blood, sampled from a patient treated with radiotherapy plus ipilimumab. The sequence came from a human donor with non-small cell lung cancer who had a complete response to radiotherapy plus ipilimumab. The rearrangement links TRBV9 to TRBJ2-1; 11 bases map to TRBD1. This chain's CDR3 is CAGSGQGAGEQFF. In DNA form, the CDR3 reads TGTGCCGGCTCCGGACAGGGGGCGGGCGAGCAGTTCTTC.